The next 24 T cell receptor beta chains were all read from a single sample in a study of cytomegalovirus exposure and HLA in healthy donors. PCR involved 60 Vbeta and 13 Jbeta primers. The method was immunoSEQ multiplex PCR; TCRdb's version includes in-frame clones alone and lacks a portion of them. The sample has more than 75,000 clones; almost 85% are singletons. Sequencing was carried out using PBMCs. These receptors originate from a woman between 18 and 29 years old in good health and CMV-seropositive.

V and J are TRBV7-9 and TRBJ2-1; no reliable D call. Trimming took off 5 bases at V and 2 bases at J, with 13 bases between the two ends. The CDR3 extends over 15 amino acids. CDR1 and CDR2 from the germline V gene are SEHNR and FQNEAQ (reference sequence). CDR3 amino acids: CASSLTKGAYNEQFF. CDR3 in DNA: TGTGCCAGCAGCCTAACTAAAGGCGCCTACAATGAGCAGTTCTTC.

The chain joins TRBV15 to TRBJ2-3; 8 bases match TRBD1. The CDR3 runs 17 residues. Germline values: CDR1 LNHNV, CDR2 YYDKDF (reference sequence). V was pared by 0 bases and J by 11 bases, with 16 bases of the junction left unmatched. As DNA, the CDR3 is TGTGCCACCAGCAGAGATCGCAGGGGGCCAACCTCACCTCGGCAGTATTTT. Its translation: CATSRDRRGPTSPRQYF. The variable domain in full, with the rest retrieved from reference TRBV15 and TRBJ2-3, is DAMVIQNPRYQVTQFGKPVTLSCSQTLNHNVMYWYQQKSSQAPKLLFHYYDKDFNNEADTPDNFQSRRPNTSFCFLDIRSPGLGDTAMYLCATSRDRRGPTSPRQYFGPGTRLTVL.

The chain is built from TRBV4-2 and TRBJ2-7, with 13 nucleotides matching TRBD2. With 4 bases clipped from V and 4 bases from J, the junction kept 19 bases outside the gene matches. Germline V gene sequence: CDR1 LGHNA, CDR2 YNFKEQ. The CDR3 is 20 residues long. The CDR3 here is CASSRLAGGGGGGEQYEQYF. The CDR3 coding sequence is TGTGCCAGCAGCCGACTAGCGGGAGGAGGGGGTGGGGGGGAACAATACGAGCAGTACTTC.

At least ten counts were recorded for this clone. V usage is TRBV6-5 and J usage is TRBJ2-1; 8 nucleotides align to TRBD2. CDR3 length equals 14 residues. CDR1 and CDR2 (germline): MNHEY, SVGAGI. J gave up 7 bases and V 6 bases, and 8 bases lay outside the gene matches. The CDR3 sequence is CASRFSGNVNEQFF. CDR3 DNA sequence: TGTGCCAGCAGGTTTAGCGGGAACGTTAATGAGCAGTTCTTC.

The chain has TRBV4-1 and TRBJ1-2; no definite D call. Trimming shortened V by 0 bases and J by 8 bases, and 13 bases separated the two germline ends. The CDR3 loop spans 14 amino acids. The germline CDR1 and CDR2 sequences are MGHRA and YSYEKL. The CDR3 DNA follows: TGCGCCAGCAGCCAAGATTGGAGGGAAAGCGGCTACACCTTC. This codes for CASSQDWRESGYTF.

The chain uses TRBV13 and TRBJ2-2, with 14 bases that match TRBD2. J was trimmed by 3 bases and V by 4 bases; bases with no gene match: 16. The CDR3 sequence is 21 residues long. Germline V gene lookup returns CDR1 PRHDT and CDR2 FYEKMQ (reference sequence). The CDR3 DNA sequence: TGTGCCAGCAGCTCTTCAAACCGACTAGCGGGGGGGCCGGGTGACACCGGGGAGCTGTTTTTT. It specifies CASSSSNRLAGGPGDTGELFF.

This clone was detected only once. V gene TRBV7-9 combines with J gene TRBJ1-5; 7 positions agree with TRBD1. The ends lost 5 bases at V and 9 bases at J; junction bases unmatched: 13. CDR1 is SEHNR and CDR2 is FQNEAQ in the germline V gene (reference sequence). The CDR3 spans 15 residues. As DNA, the CDR3 is TGTGCCAGCAGCCAAGTGGGACAGCCCGATGGGCCCCAGCATTTT. Encoded protein: CASSQVGQPDGPQHF.

Points on this clone: An end of the junction does not agree with germline; a read error may underlie this. The V call is TRBV7-7, the J call TRBJ2-1, with 7 bases fitting TRBD2. The CDR3 extends over 15 amino acids. Per the germline V gene, CDR1 is SSHAT and CDR2 is FNYEAQ (reference sequence). DNA of the CDR3: TGTGCTAGCAGCTTGACGGAGCGGGGCGACAATGAGCAGTTCTTC. Translating gives CASSLTERGDNEQFF.

This clone appeared a single time. This rearrangement joins TRBV30 to TRBJ1-5; 8 bases agree with TRBD1. The CDR3 extends over 13 amino acids. J gave up 7 bases and V 4 bases, and 6 bases lay outside the gene matches. Germline V CDR1 and CDR2: GTSNPN, SVGIG (reference sequence). The CDR3 loop reads CAWNLRGHQPQHF. CDR3 DNA sequence: TGTGCCTGGAATCTCAGGGGGCACCAGCCCCAGCATTTT.

The chain couples TRBV7-9 to TRBJ1-6, with D hard to call. From germline, CDR1 is SEHNR and CDR2 FQNEAQ (reference sequence). Trimming pared 2 bases from V and 4 bases from J, leaving 15 bases between. The length of the CDR3 is 17 residues. CDR3 protein: CASSLFSLGGYNSPLHF. CDR3 sequence (DNA): TGTGCCAGCAGCTTATTCTCTCTGGGCGGGTATAATTCACCCCTCCACTTT. Combining the CDR3 with reference TRBV7-9 and TRBJ1-6 gives the whole variable domain DTGVSQNPRHKITKRGQNVTFRCDPISEHNRLYWYRQTLGQGPEFLTYFQNEAQLEKSRLLSDRFSAERPKGSFSTLEIQRTEQGDSAMYLCASSLFSLGGYNSPLHFGNGTRLTVT.

The chain is built from TRBV5-4 and TRBJ1-1, with a tentative D call TRBD1 (5 bases). Germline assignment: CDR1 SGHNT and CDR2 YYREEE (reference sequence). The CDR3 is 15 residues long. V dropped 2 bases and J dropped 2 bases, with 13 bases sitting between them. The CDR3 sequence: CASSFGQGGNTEAFF. CDR3 sequence (DNA): TGTGCCAGCAGCTTTGGGCAGGGAGGAAACACTGAAGCTTTCTTT. The whole variable domain, remainder taken from reference TRBV5-4 and TRBJ1-1, is ETGVTQSPTHLIKTRGQQVTLRCSSQSGHNTVSWYQQALGQGPQFIFQYYREEENGRGNFPPRFSGLQFPNYSSELNVNALELDDSALYLCASSFGQGGNTEAFFGQGTRLTVV.

The chain combines TRBV9 with TRBJ2-2; no clear D gene. V lost 0 bases and J 6 bases, leaving 9 bases between the germline ends. Germline CDR1 is SGDLS and CDR2 is YYNGEE. The CDR3 covers 14 residues. For the CDR3, the DNA is TGTGCCAGCAGCGTAGCAGATCGTCCCGGGGAGCTGTTTTTT. This translates into CASSVADRPGELFF.

The chain has TRBV28 and TRBJ1-4; no firm D call. The V end was cut by 5 bases, the J end by 5 bases, with 6 bases between. Germline loops: CDR1 MDHEN, CDR2 SYDVKM. CDR3 length equals 12 residues. This CDR3 is CASSDKNEKLFF. CDR3 coding DNA: TGTGCCAGCAGTGACAAAAATGAAAAACTGTTTTTT.

This clone was found a few times. V is TRBV14 and J is TRBJ2-3; 12 bases are a match to TRBD2. This CDR3 region has 16 residues. Losses at the gene ends were 1 base for V and 4 bases for J; bases not matched to a gene: 3. Germline V gene data show CDR1 as SGHDN and CDR2 as FVKESK. The CDR3 reads CASSQVLAGGPDTQYF. CDR3 nucleotide sequence: TGTGCCAGCAGCCAAGTCCTAGCGGGGGGGCCAGATACGCAGTATTTT.

CDR3 bases: TGCAGTGCCTCTGACGGGGGGATTTACTTC. This translates into CSASDGGIYF. V and J are TRBV20-1 and TRBJ2-7; 7 nucleotides agree with TRBD2. The CDR3 is 10 amino acids. Germline V CDR1 and CDR2: DFQATT, SNEGSKA (reference sequence). V gave up 6 bases and J gave up 13 bases; unmatched junction bases: 9.

This sequence joins TRBV25-1 and TRBJ1-2, with D uncertain. Germline CDR1 reads MGHDK; CDR2 reads SYGVNS. The CDR3 runs to 17 residues. Trimming pared 6 bases from V and 4 bases from J, leaving 24 bases between. The CDR3 protein is CASSPERAANRAYGYTF. The CDR3 DNA is TGTGCCAGCAGCCCTGAGAGGGCAGCCAACAGAGCCTATGGCTACACCTTC.

This clone came up once. V gene TRBV9 combines with J gene TRBJ2-1, with 7 bases fitting TRBD2. This CDR3 has 16 amino acids. Losses at the gene ends were 2 bases for V and 3 bases for J; bases not matched to a gene: 8. Germline CDR1 reads SGDLS; CDR2 reads YYNGEE. CDR3 DNA sequence: TGTGCCAGCAGCGTCCTGTCGGGGGGTCTCTACAATGAGCAGTTCTTC. Amino acid sequence: CASSVLSGGLYNEQFF.

This clone was seen only a few times. J is TRBJ2-7 and V is TRBV7-2, with a possible D match to TRBD2 (6 bases). The CDR3 is 15 residues long. CDR1 is SGHTA and CDR2 is FQGNSA in the germline V gene. Deletions cut 1 base from V and 0 bases from J, with 10 bases between. The CDR3 loop is CASSLVGGSSYEQYF. In DNA, the CDR3 is TGTGCCAGCAGCTTAGTTGGGGGGAGCTCCTACGAGCAGTACTTC.

Here the CDR3 DNA reads TGTGCCAGCAGCTTCGGACTAGCCGAGCAGTACTTC. Its protein is CASSFGLAEQYF. J is TRBJ2-7 and V is TRBV7-8; 8 positions match TRBD2. Germline trimming cut 3 bases from V and 6 bases from J; bases unmatched to any gene: 1. This CDR3 contains 12 residues. CDR1 SGHVS and CDR2 FQNEAQ come from the germline V gene. Full variable domain (rest looked up from reference TRBV7-8 and TRBJ2-7): GAGVSQSPRYKVAKRGQDVALRCDPISGHVSLFWYQQALGQGPEFLTYFQNEAQLDKSGLPSDRFFAERPEGSVSTLKIQRTQQEDSAVYLCASSFGLAEQYFGPGTRLTVT.

The rearrangement links TRBV10-3 to TRBJ2-7; tentatively, D is TRBD1 (6 bases). The CDR3 sequence is 12 residues long. V shed 8 bases and J shed 3 bases, with 11 bases lying between them. The germline V gene encodes CDR1 ENHRY and CDR2 SYGVKD. The CDR3 region is CAIGDTYYEQYF. The DNA for the CDR3 is TGTGCCATCGGGGACACTTACTACGAGCAGTACTTC.

A note on this clone: At the DNA level, this CDR3 is encoded by other sequences in the same sample as well. The V gene is TRBV7-3, the J gene TRBJ1-1; possibly TRBD1 for D (6 bases). CDR3 size: 13 residues. CDR1 and CDR2 (germline): SGHTA, FQGTGA. V was cut by 4 bases and J by 1 base, with 7 bases left in between. CDR3: CASSSDRNTEAFF. The CDR3 nucleotides read TGTGCCAGCAGCTCGGACAGGAACACTGAAGCTTTCTTT.

V is TRBV9 and J is TRBJ1-2; TRBD1 agrees at 9 bases. V shed 0 bases and J 7 bases; nucleotides not matched to a gene: 7. This CDR3 is built from 15 residues. Germline V gene data show CDR1 as SGDLS and CDR2 as YYNGEE. CDR3 sequence: CASSVETGGRGGYTF. In nucleotides, the CDR3 is TGTGCCAGCAGCGTAGAAACAGGGGGCAGGGGTGGCTACACCTTC. Supplemented by reference TRBV9 and TRBJ1-2, the full variable domain reads DSGVTQTPKHLITATGQRVTLRCSPRSGDLSVYWYQQSLDQGLQFLIQYYNGEERAKGNILERFSAQQFPDLHSELNLSSLELGDSALYFCASSVETGGRGGYTFGSGTRLTVV.

V gene TRBV7-8 combines with J gene TRBJ1-5, with D perhaps matching TRBD1 (6 bases). This CDR3 is 17 amino acids long. Germline assignment: CDR1 SGHVS and CDR2 FQNEAQ. V was cut by 3 bases and J by 0 bases, with 15 bases left in between. The CDR3 is CASSLGGASYSNQPQHF. DNA for the CDR3: TGTGCCAGCAGCTTGGGGGGGGCCAGCTATAGCAATCAGCCCCAGCATTTT.

The J gene is TRBJ2-5, the V gene TRBV19, with D possibly TRBD1 on 5 matching bases. V lost 9 bases and J 5 bases, leaving 16 bases between the germline ends. The CDR3 consists of 13 residues. CDR1 and CDR2 from the germline V gene are LNHDA and SQIVND (reference sequence). The chain's CDR3 is CASKHRSWETQYF. Here the CDR3 DNA reads TGTGCCAGCAAACACAGGTCGTGGGAGACCCAGTACTTC.